Listed below are T cell receptor beta chains from one sample, sequenced in a study of cytomegalovirus exposure and HLA in healthy donors. Measured with immunoSEQ multiplex PCR; TCRdb has only the in-frame clones, and not every one. The sample records 130,000 or so clones, 65% to 75% being singletons. Sequencing used PBMCs. The receptors shown here come from a man aged 40-49 years in good health and CMV-seropositive. Each CDR3 is given with its conserved first and last residue. A D gene is named only where the DNA matches it firmly. Clone size is not always given. Where it is, it says once, few, many or a class for expanded clones.

d_call	j_call	clone_size	v_call	cdr3_aa	cdr3_nt
TRBD2	TRBJ2-3	NA	TRBV28	CASTRRLAGWDTDTQYF	TGTGCCAGCACCCGAAGGCTAGCGGGATGGGACACAGATACGCAGTATTTT
TRBD1	TRBJ2-1	NA	TRBV7-9	CASSPRDRVYNEQFF	TGTGCCAGCAGCCCCCGGGACAGGGTCTACAATGAGCAGTTCTTC
NA	TRBJ1-5	NA	TRBV30	CAWSVGLNQPQHF	TGTGCCTGGAGTGTCGGTCTGAATCAGCCCCAGCATTTT
NA	TRBJ1-1	NA	TRBV6-4	CASSAARGSEAFF	TGTGCCAGCAGTGCAGCCAGGGGCTCTGAAGCTTTCTTT
NA	TRBJ1-2	NA	TRBV18	CASSPGGFYGYTF	TGTGCCAGCTCACCCGGCGGGTTCTATGGCTACACCTTC
NA	TRBJ1-5	once	TRBV28	CASSLGATCNQPQHF	TGTGCCAGCAGTTTAGGGGCGACGTGCAATCAGCCCCAGCATTTT
NA	TRBJ1-2	NA	TRBV28	CASNRVGGYTF	TGTGCCAGCAACAGGGTCGGTGGCTACACCTTC
TRBD1	TRBJ1-5	NA	TRBV18	CASSPPAGGARGNQPQHF	TGTGCCAGCTCACCACCCGCAGGGGGAGCGAGGGGCAATCAGCCCCAGCATTTT
NA	TRBJ2-7	NA	TRBV11-2	CASSFQGGVNEQYF	TGTGCCAGCAGCTTTCAGGGGGGAGTGAACGAGCAGTACTTC
NA	TRBJ2-5	NA	TRBV18	CASSPSDRFQETQYF	TGTGCCAGCTCACCATCGGACAGATTCCAAGAGACCCAGTACTTC
TRBD1	TRBJ2-3	NA	TRBV7-2	CASSLAGTGGPTDTQYF	TGTGCCAGCAGCTTAGCCGGGACAGGGGGGCCCACAGATACGCAGTATTTT
TRBD2	TRBJ2-3	NA	TRBV5-1	CASSSASGSGDTQYF	TGCGCCAGCAGCTCGGCGAGCGGGAGTGGGGATACGCAGTATTTT
NA	TRBJ2-1	NA	TRBV27	CASSLGTYYNEQFF	TGTGCCAGCAGTTTGGGGACATACTACAATGAGCAGTTCTTC
TRBD1	TRBJ2-5	NA	TRBV2	CASSAQGAETQYF	TGTGCCAGCAGCGCACAGGGGGCTGAGACCCAGTACTTC
NA	TRBJ2-7	NA	TRBV20-1	CSAKYAYEQYF	TGCAGTGCTAAGTATGCATACGAGCAGTACTTC
TRBD2	TRBJ2-2	NA	TRBV4-2	CASSRLAGDPRNTGELFF	TGTGCCAGCAGCCGACTAGCGGGGGACCCGAGGAACACCGGGGAGCTGTTTTTT
NA	TRBJ2-1	few	TRBV29-1	CSVDERKFF	TGCAGCGTTGATGAGCGGAAGTTCTTC
NA	TRBJ1-3	NA	TRBV5-6	CASSTINRQVTGNTIYF	TGTGCCAGCAGCACAATAAACAGGCAGGTGACTGGAAACACCATATATTTT
NA	TRBJ1-1	NA	TRBV18	CASSRDFKNTEAFF	TGTGCCAGCTCACGGGACTTTAAGAACACTGAAGCTTTCTTT
TRBD1	TRBJ2-2	NA	TRBV5-6	CASSKTRDRHTGELFF	TGTGCCAGCAGCAAGACCCGGGACAGACACACCGGGGAGCTGTTTTTT
TRBD2	TRBJ2-7	few	TRBV10-3	CAIRGTSGRASEQYF	TGTGCCATCAGAGGGACTAGCGGGAGGGCCAGCGAGCAGTACTTC
NA	TRBJ1-5	few	TRBV28	CASSLFRGRGNQPQHF	TGTGCCAGCAGTTTATTTAGGGGGAGGGGCAATCAGCCCCAGCATTTT
NA	TRBJ1-5	NA	TRBV6-1	CASSDRSGGRPQHF	TGTGCCAGCAGTGACAGGTCGGGGGGTCGGCCCCAGCATTTT